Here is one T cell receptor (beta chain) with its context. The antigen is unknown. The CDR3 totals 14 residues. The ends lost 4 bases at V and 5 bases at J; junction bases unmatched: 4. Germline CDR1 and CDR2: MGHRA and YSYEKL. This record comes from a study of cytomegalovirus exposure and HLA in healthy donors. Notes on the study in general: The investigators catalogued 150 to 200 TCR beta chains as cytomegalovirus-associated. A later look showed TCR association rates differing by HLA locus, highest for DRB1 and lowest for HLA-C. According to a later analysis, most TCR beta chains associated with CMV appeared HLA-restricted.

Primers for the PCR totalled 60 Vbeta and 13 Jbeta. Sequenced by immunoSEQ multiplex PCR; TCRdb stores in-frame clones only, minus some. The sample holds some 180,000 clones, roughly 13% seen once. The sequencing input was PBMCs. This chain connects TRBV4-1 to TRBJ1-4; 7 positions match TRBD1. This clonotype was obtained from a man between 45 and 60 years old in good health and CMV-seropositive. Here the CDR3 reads CASSPMGQNEKLFF. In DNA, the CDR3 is TGCGCCAGCAGCCCGATGGGACAGAATGAAAAACTGTTTTTT.